The 19 T cell receptor beta chains reported below all come from one sample, sequenced in a study of T cell changes during pregnancy in multiple sclerosis. Method: immunoSEQ multiplex PCR; TCRdb's copy keeps in-frame clones and lacks some. The sample lists 120,000 or so clones; 80% to 95% were seen once. Here the sequenced sample was peripheral blood, taken before pregnancy. The source is a female donor with multiple sclerosis, enrolled in a pregnancy study.

This chain connects TRBV6-1 to TRBJ2-1; D is possibly TRBD1 (6 bases). Per the germline V gene, CDR1 is MNHNS and CDR2 is SASEGT. V dropped 11 bases and J dropped 10 bases, with 24 bases sitting between them. This CDR3 is built from 14 residues. CDR3 sequence: CAGAKGEWPREQFF. CDR3 DNA sequence: TGTGCCGGGGCAAAGGGGGAGTGGCCTAGGGAGCAGTTCTTC.

In this sample, this clone turned up once. The gene calls are TRBV5-8 and TRBJ2-5; TRBD1 aligns across 8 bases. J was trimmed by 0 bases and V by 4 bases; bases with no gene match: 8. Germline assignment: CDR1 SGHTS and CDR2 YDEGEE. This CDR3 has 16 residues. CDR3: CASSPPGQAYQETQYF. Here the CDR3 DNA reads TGTGCCAGCAGCCCACCGGGACAGGCGTACCAAGAGACCCAGTACTTC.

The chain links TRBV14 to TRBJ2-7, with D possibly TRBD1 on 6 matching bases. The CDR3 extends over 15 amino acids. Trimming shortened V by 0 bases and J by 7 bases, and 16 bases separated the two germline ends. CDR1 is SGHDN and CDR2 is FVKESK in the germline V gene. The DNA for the CDR3 is TGTGCCAGCAGCCAAGAAAACAGGGTGCTCAAAGAGCAGTACTTC. Protein sequence: CASSQENRVLKEQYF.

V is TRBV7-8 and J is TRBJ1-3; TRBD1 aligns across 8 bases. Trimming removed 2 bases from V and 4 bases from J; junction bases left unmatched: 1. Germline assignment: CDR1 SGHVS and CDR2 FQNEAQ. The CDR3 loop spans 14 amino acids. Written as DNA, the CDR3 is TGTGCCAGCAGCTTAAACAGGGGGGGAAACACCATATATTTT. It is translated as CASSLNRGGNTIYF. Supplemented by reference TRBV7-8 and TRBJ1-3, the full variable domain reads GAGVSQSPRYKVAKRGQDVALRCDPISGHVSLFWYQQALGQGPEFLTYFQNEAQLDKSGLPSDRFFAERPEGSVSTLKIQRTQQEDSAVYLCASSLNRGGNTIYFGEGSWLTVV.

The genes are TRBV30 and TRBJ1-2; D is ambiguous. The CDR3 spans 12 residues. Germline CDR1 reads GTSNPN; CDR2 reads SVGIG (reference sequence). Trimming pared 2 bases from V and 4 bases from J, leaving 8 bases between. CDR3 nucleotide sequence: TGTGCCTGGAGTAGTCGCGTCTATGGCTACACCTTC. Amino acids: CAWSSRVYGYTF.

This clone came up once. The gene calls are TRBV7-2 and TRBJ1-1; TRBD1 agrees at 7 bases. The germline CDR1 and CDR2 sequences are SGHTA and FQGNSA. The CDR3 length is 16 residues. Trimming took 5 bases from V and 0 from J; bases not matched to a gene: 9. CDR3 nucleotide sequence: TGTGCCAGCAGCCTCCGGGAACAGGGGATGAACACTGAAGCTTTCTTT. Translation: CASSLREQGMNTEAFF.

The rearrangement links TRBV6-5 to TRBJ2-1; maybe TRBD1 (6 bases). The CDR3 length is 15 residues. Germline V gene sequence: CDR1 MNHEY, CDR2 SVGAGI. V was cut by 4 bases and J by 7 bases, with 17 bases left in between. The CDR3 loop is CASSFTGSVKNEQFF. In nucleotides, the CDR3 is TGTGCCAGCAGTTTTACAGGGTCTGTCAAGAATGAGCAGTTCTTC.

CDR3 residues: CAWSVHGGPFGYTF. In DNA, the CDR3 is TGTGCCTGGAGTGTACATGGAGGGCCTTTTGGCTACACCTTC. The chain has TRBV30 and TRBJ1-2; D is undetermined. The CDR3 loop spans 14 amino acids. The germline CDR1 and CDR2 sequences are GTSNPN and SVGIG (reference sequence). The germline V and J ends were trimmed by 0 bases and 7 bases, with 15 bases remaining between them.

J is TRBJ1-5 and V is TRBV10-3; D gene unclear. This CDR3 contains 12 residues. Trimming shortened V by 4 bases and J by 4 bases, and 5 bases separated the two germline ends. The V gene's germline CDR1 is ENHRY and CDR2 SYGVKD. The chain's CDR3 is CAISAPNQPQHF. Written as DNA, the CDR3 is TGTGCCATCAGTGCTCCGAATCAGCCCCAGCATTTT.

The sample holds a few counts of this clone. The V and J genes are TRBV29-1 and TRBJ1-1; a weak D match, TRBD1 (6 bases). The CDR3 totals 14 residues. From germline, CDR1 is SQVTM and CDR2 ANQGSEA. The V gene lost 4 bases and the J gene lost 7 bases, with 19 bases spanning the gap. The CDR3 sequence is CSVVVRGQPIEAFF. The CDR3 DNA reads TGCAGCGTTGTAGTTCGGGGACAACCAATTGAAGCTTTCTTT.

J is TRBJ2-7 and V is TRBV19, with TRBD2 identical over 13 bases. CDR3 size: 15 residues. CDR1 LNHDA and CDR2 SQIVND come from the germline V gene (reference sequence). Unmatched junction bases numbered 1, after V lost 5 bases and J lost 0 bases. CDR3 in amino acids: CASSGTSGDSYEQYF. The CDR3 DNA sequence: TGTGCCAGTAGTGGGACTAGCGGGGACTCCTACGAGCAGTACTTC.

The chain is built from TRBV18 and TRBJ1-3; a possible D gene is TRBD1 (5 bases). Germline V gene lookup returns CDR1 KGHSH and CDR2 LQKENI. The CDR3 is made up of 17 amino acids. Trimming shortened V by 2 bases and J by 0 bases, and 14 bases separated the two germline ends. The CDR3 DNA reads as TGTGCCAGCTCACCATCGGGGGGTAGACTCTCTGGAAACACCATATATTTT. Amino acids: CASSPSGGRLSGNTIYF.

The genes are TRBV7-3 and TRBJ2-3, with TRBD2 matching over 8 bases. This CDR3 region has 15 residues. CDR1 is SGHTA, CDR2 FQGTGA, per germline. With V trimmed by 2 bases and J by 1 base, 2 bases remained unmatched. CDR3 loop: CASSLRRGGTDTQYF. The CDR3 nucleotides are TGTGCCAGCAGCTTACGGCGGGGGGGCACAGATACGCAGTATTTT.

The chain recombines TRBV13 with TRBJ1-1; TRBD1 agrees at 8 bases. This CDR3 spans 17 amino acids. Losses at the gene ends were 4 bases for V and 3 bases for J; bases not matched to a gene: 13. Germline lookup yields CDR1 PRHDT and CDR2 FYEKMQ (reference sequence). The CDR3 nucleotides are TGTGCCAGCAGCTATAGGACAGGGTTCGTTGTCGACACTGAAGCTTTCTTT. As protein: CASSYRTGFVVDTEAFF.

The chain has TRBV18 and TRBJ2-1; 13 bases are shared with TRBD2. V was pared by 3 bases and J by 7 bases, with 9 bases of the junction left unmatched. In germline, CDR1 is KGHSH, CDR2 LQKENI. This CDR3 comprises 17 residues. This CDR3 is CASSPLLAGGGMNEQFF. For the CDR3, the DNA is TGTGCCAGCTCACCCCTACTAGCGGGAGGGGGTATGAATGAGCAGTTCTTC.

As concerns this clone: Germline and junction disagree at one end, which may indicate a read error. The V gene is TRBV10-3, the J gene TRBJ2-7; 9 bases agree with TRBD1. The CDR3 totals 13 residues. The V gene's germline CDR1 is ENHRY and CDR2 SYGVKD. CDR3: CASSWTGDHEQYF. The CDR3 DNA is TGTGCCAGCAGTTGGACAGGGGACCACGAGCAGTACTTC.

This rearrangement joins TRBV27 to TRBJ2-1; 11 positions agree with TRBD2. CDR1 and CDR2 from the germline V gene are MNHEY and SMNVEV (reference sequence). The CDR3 is made up of 17 amino acids. J lost 3 bases, V lost 2 bases, and 6 bases had no gene match. Here the CDR3 reads CASSLRSSGGFYNEQFF. CDR3 bases: TGTGCCAGCAGTTTACGGTCTAGCGGGGGGTTCTACAATGAGCAGTTCTTC.

This chain joins TRBV7-2 and TRBJ2-1; tentatively, D is TRBD2 (5 bases). The germline V gene encodes CDR1 SGHTA and CDR2 FQGNSA. The CDR3 length is 13 residues. The V gene lost 5 bases and the J gene lost 7 bases, with 12 bases spanning the gap. The CDR3 DNA is TGTGCCAGCAGCCAACCGTCGGGAAATGAGCAGTTCTTC. It codes for CASSQPSGNEQFF.

The DNA for the CDR3 is TGTGCCAGCAGCCACTTACAGGGGGCGAAAACTGAAGCTTTCTTT. Amino acid sequence: CASSHLQGAKTEAFF. The chain joins TRBV4-2 to TRBJ1-1; 9 bases agree with TRBD1. The length of the CDR3 is 15 residues. V lost 3 bases and J lost 5; bases outside the gene matches: 7. Germline-derived CDR1 and CDR2 are LGHNA and YNFKEQ.